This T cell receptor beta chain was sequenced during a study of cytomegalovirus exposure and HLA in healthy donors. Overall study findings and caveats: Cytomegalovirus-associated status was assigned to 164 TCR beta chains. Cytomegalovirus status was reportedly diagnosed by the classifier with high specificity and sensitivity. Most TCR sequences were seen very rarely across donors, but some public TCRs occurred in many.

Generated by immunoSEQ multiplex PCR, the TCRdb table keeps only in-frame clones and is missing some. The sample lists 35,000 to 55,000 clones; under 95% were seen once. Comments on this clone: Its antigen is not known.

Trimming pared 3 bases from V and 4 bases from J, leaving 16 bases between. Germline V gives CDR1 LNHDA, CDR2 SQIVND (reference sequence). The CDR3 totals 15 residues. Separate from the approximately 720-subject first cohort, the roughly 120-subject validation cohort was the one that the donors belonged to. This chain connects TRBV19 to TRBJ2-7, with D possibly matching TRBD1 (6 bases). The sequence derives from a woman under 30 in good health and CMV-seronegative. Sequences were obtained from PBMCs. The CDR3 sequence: CASSIGAQGWYEQYF. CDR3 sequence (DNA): TGTGCCAGTAGTATTGGGGCACAGGGCTGGTACGAGCAGTACTTC.